This T cell receptor (beta chain) was captured by sequencing in a study of T cells in lung cancer brain metastases listed by TCRdb under 2018. Regarding the complete study: About 85% of the roughly 20 patients had a history of tobacco use, with a median of approximately 36 pack-years. Median interval between primary and brain metastasis specimen acquisition was approximately 320 days. Nine tenths of the roughly 20 patients received no interval therapy between primary and metastasis resection. The study compared TCR beta CDR3 repertoires between fully resected primary non-small cell lung cancers and paired brain metastases. Of the patients, fewer than 13 were female and roughly nine were male, and their median age at first diagnosis was 57.5 years. A cohort of some 20 patients was included, from whom roughly 40 specimens were contributed, with one primary lung lesion and one brain metastasis obtained from each patient. An average DNA integrity number of 3.5 to 4.5 was found in both primary and metastatic specimens, and no significant difference was detected between sites.

The cysteine opens and the phenylalanine closes a CDR3 of 14 amino acids. Only CDR3 DNA is held: 42 bases, read in frame from base 1. For CDR1 and CDR2, the germline V gene lists KGHSH and LQKENI. V gives up 1 base and J gives up 1 base, and the segment between their germline ends measures 7 bases. Patients had resection either for delayed recurrence of a solitary brain metastasis or for synchronous oligometastatic disease. Patients with a history of multiple malignancies were excluded so that cancers other than NSCLC would not be included. Tumor areas were macrodissected from 5 or 6 deparaffinized roughly 10 um unstained sections, using marked H&E slides as a guide. All specimens were fixed in formalin and embedded in paraffin (FFPE). The AllPrep DNA/RNA FFPE Kit was used to extract genomic DNA. Study-level results and caveats: Most clones were specific to a single lesion, and overlap between paired lesions was limited (mean Morisita index around 0.2). Brain metastases contained significantly fewer unique productive clones than the paired primaries (median approximately 1,500 versus 4,300). The ten most abundant clones accounted for a significantly larger fraction of the repertoire in brain metastases than in primaries, which suggests clonal expansion. DNA fragmentation in the FFPE samples may have kept the complete infiltrating T cell repertoire from being retrieved. Effects of preoperative corticosteroids on T cell infiltration in brain metastases could not be controlled.

This clone was counted once. It has no known antigen specificity. No base-level quality is on record; no much larger clone is a single base apart. Between roughly 2.24 and 4.92 ug genomic DNA was input per sample, with paired samples receiving equal DNA input. TCR beta libraries were constructed in two PCR steps with the immunoSEQ hsTCRbeta Kit, which uses multiplexed V and J gene primers. Pooled libraries with positive and negative controls were sequenced on an Illumina MiSeq using a 100-cycle paired-end protocol. On the study's bioinformatics: Raw data were processed by the immunoSEQ vendor into normalized, annotated TCR beta repertoire reports. Richness was defined as unique clones by nucleotide sequence, and total richness was extrapolated with the iChao1 and Efron-Thisted estimators. Pielou's evenness, Simpson's index, top-ten clone proportional abundance, and Morisita overlap index were used to characterize and compare paired lesions. TCRdb obtained this table from immuneACCESS and retained in-frame rearrangements with V and J assigned. These tables miss some clones; where compared with another copy, unresolved V genes account for less than half of the shortfall, and the remainder is unexplained. The V and J calls and clone size were taken over from that table, and D and trimming were inferred from the DNA. In this sample the table shows fewer than 6,500 clones, 88% of which occur a single time. Roughly 4% of the sample lies in the top ten.

This receptor was obtained from a man between 65 and 79 years old with non-small cell lung cancer. Sequenced input: tumor tissue from the primary lung tumor. Read against the paper, the sample's cell subset or site label means: primary lung cancer lesion. The chain was built from TRBV18 and TRBJ2-5; no D gene is confidently identified. The CDR3 in this case is CASSPRLLQETQYF. Read as DNA, the sequence is TGTGCCAGCTCACCACGACTGCTCCAAGAGACCCAGTACTTC. This CDR3, with the reference TRBV18 and TRBJ2-5 proteins standing in past its ends, gives the full variable domain NAGVMQNPRHLVRRRGQEARLRCSPMKGHSHVYWYRQLPEEGLKFMVYLQKENIIDESGMPKERFSAEFPKEGPSILRIQQVVRGDSAAYFCASSPRLLQETQYFGPGTRLLVL.